This T cell receptor beta chain originates from a study of blood T cell repertoires in COVID-19. A case of COVID-19 had been met by exposed participants within 2 weeks before study entry. V shed 7 bases and J shed 3 bases, with 6 bases lying between them. CDR3 length: 11 residues. The V gene's germline CDR1 is MDHEN and CDR2 SYDVKM. Per the authors' pipeline: Amplification from reference gene primers served as the basis for estimated nucleated cell counts. The protocol was immunoSEQ multiplex PCR, while the TCRdb copy is restricted to in-frame clones and leaves out a portion. Clone size and V and J calls were adopted from that table, with D and trimming inferred from the DNA. This sample carries 350,000 to 400,000 clones, roughly 90% of them seen once, and the ten largest clones take 0.86%.

The receptor comes from a woman in her forties who had been exposed to COVID-19. The chain employs TRBV28 and TRBJ1-1; no firm D call. The sequenced material came from PBMCs or T cells enriched from blood (not recorded which). CDR3 protein: CASISDTEAFF. DNA of the CDR3: TGTGCCAGCATCTCGGACACTGAAGCTTTCTTT.